This T cell receptor beta chain was found in a study of T-cell reconstitution after alpha-beta-depleted transplantation in children. Broader study findings: Several hundred rapidly expanded clones from non-depleted graft cells reportedly supplied alpha-beta T cells about two months post-transplant.

This clonotype has only a few counts. Antigen unknown. This CDR3 region has 12 residues. Looked up from germline, CDR1 is SNHLY and CDR2 is FYNNEI. V was cut by 7 bases and J by 3 bases, with 10 bases left in between. As it was prepared, the TCRbeta library received unique molecular identifiers. Via MiXCR, TCRdb re-called the PCR reads, giving one row per CDR3 protein. The sample holds around 700,000 distinct CDR3 sequences; less than 15% are singletons and the top ten take roughly 0.77%. The sequence came from a girl aged 2-10 years with congenital amegakaryocytic thrombocytopenia, due to receive a stem cell transplant. Sequenced here: PBMCs, sampled before TCRalphabeta/CD19-depleted stem cell transplant. The chain has TRBV2 and TRBJ2-7, with a tentative D call TRBD1 (6 bases). Written as DNA, the CDR3 is TGTGCCAGCATCCTGGACAGCTACGAGCAGTACTTC. Translated, it gives CASILDSYEQYF.